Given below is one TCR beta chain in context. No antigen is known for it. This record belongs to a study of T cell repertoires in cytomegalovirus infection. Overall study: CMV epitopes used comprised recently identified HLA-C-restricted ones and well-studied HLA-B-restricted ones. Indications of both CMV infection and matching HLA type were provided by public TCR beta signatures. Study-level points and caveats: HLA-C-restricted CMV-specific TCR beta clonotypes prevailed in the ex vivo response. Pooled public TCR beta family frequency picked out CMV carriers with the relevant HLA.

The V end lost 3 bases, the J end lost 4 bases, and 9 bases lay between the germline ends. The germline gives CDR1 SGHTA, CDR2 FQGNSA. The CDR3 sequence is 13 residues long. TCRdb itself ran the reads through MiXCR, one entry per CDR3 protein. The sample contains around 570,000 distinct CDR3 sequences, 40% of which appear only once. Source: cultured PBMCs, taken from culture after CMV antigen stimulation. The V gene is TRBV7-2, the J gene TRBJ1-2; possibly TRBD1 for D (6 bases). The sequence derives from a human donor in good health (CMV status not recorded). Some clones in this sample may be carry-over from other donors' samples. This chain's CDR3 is CASSFDRSYGYTF. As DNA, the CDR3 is TGTGCCAGCAGCTTCGACAGGTCCTATGGCTACACCTTC. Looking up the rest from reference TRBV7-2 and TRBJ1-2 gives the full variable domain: GAGVSQSPSNKVTEKGKDVELRCDPISGHTALYWYRQSLGQGLEFLIYFQGNSAPDKSGLPSDRFSAERTGGSVSTLTIQRTQQEDSAVYLCASSFDRSYGYTFGSGTRLTVV.